A single sample gave rise to the 5 T cell receptor beta chains below, sequenced in a study of blood T cell repertoires in COVID-19. Data came from immunoSEQ multiplex PCR; TCRdb stores just in-frame clones and leaves some out. This repertoire shows 200,000 to 300,000 clones, around four fifths found once; its top ten account for around 4.2%. The sample taken for sequencing was peripheral blood. The receptors stem from a man aged 55 to 69 with acute or convalescent COVID-19.

This CDR3 reads CASSFNQVNTEAFF. For the CDR3, the DNA is TGCGCCAGCAGCTTCAATCAGGTGAACACTGAAGCTTTCTTT. This chain links TRBV5-1 with TRBJ1-1; D gene unclear. CDR1 is SGHRS and CDR2 is YFSETQ in the germline V gene. With 2 bases removed from V and 0 bases from J, the gap between germline ends came to 8 bases. CDR3 size: 14 residues. Full variable domain (missing parts from reference TRBV5-1 and TRBJ1-1): KAGVTQTPRYLIKTRGQQVTLSCSPISGHRSVSWYQQTPGQGLQFLFEYFSETQRNKGNFPGRFSGRQFSNSRSEMNVSTLELGDSALYLCASSFNQVNTEAFFGQGTRLTVV.

This clone was seen a few times. The V call is TRBV24-1, the J call TRBJ1-6, with 7 bases aligning to TRBD1. V shed 1 base, J shed 0 bases, and the junction held 8 bases outside the gene matches. Germline V gene lookup returns CDR1 KGHDR and CDR2 SFDVKD. This CDR3 has 19 residues. This CDR3 is CATSDFFRDRYSYNSPLHF. CDR3 nucleotide sequence: TGTGCCACCAGTGATTTTTTCCGGGACAGATACTCCTATAATTCACCCCTCCACTTT.

Only a few counts were recorded for this clone. The J gene is TRBJ1-5, the V gene TRBV19, with 7 bases identical to TRBD1. V lost 10 bases to trimming and J lost 0 bases; unmatched junction nucleotides: 9. From germline, CDR1 is LNHDA and CDR2 SQIVND (reference sequence). The CDR3 covers 15 residues. This CDR3 is CATKGAEISNQPQHF. CDR3 bases: TGTGCCACCAAGGGGGCGGAGATTAGCAATCAGCCCCAGCATTTT.

V usage is TRBV6-1 and J usage is TRBJ1-1, with TRBD1 as a possible D gene (5 bases). Between the trimmed V and J ends, which lost 2 bases and 1 base, there was a span of 8 bases. CDR1 is MNHNS, CDR2 SASEGT, per germline. The CDR3 length is 14 residues. CDR3 coding DNA: TGTGCCAGCAGTGAAAGGGGCAAGAACACTGAAGCTTTCTTT. It encodes CASSERGKNTEAFF.

This chain uses TRBV20-1 with TRBJ2-5; 14 positions agree with TRBD2. Germline V gene lookup returns CDR1 DFQATT and CDR2 SNEGSKA (reference sequence). J gave up 3 bases and V 3 bases, and 6 bases lay outside the gene matches. The CDR3 is 16 residues long. The CDR3 loop reads CSASLGLAGGEETQYF. In DNA form, the CDR3 reads TGCAGTGCTAGTCTCGGACTAGCGGGGGGTGAAGAGACCCAGTACTTC.